This T cell receptor (beta chain) was profiled in a study of blood T cells in healthy people across ages. A second PCR of about 6 to 11 cycles used a sample-barcoded 5' primer and a J-beta primer mix. Each cDNA molecule was tagged by a template-switch adaptor that had 12 random nucleotides. Each CDR3 protein gets one entry after TCRdb re-called the 5' RACE reads with MiXCR. This table has 2 million or so distinct CDR3 sequences, roughly 52% appearing once. Study-wide points: Estimates of total diversity, which came from one million sequenced T cells, were considered to be underestimates.

Looked up from germline, CDR1 is MNHNS and CDR2 is SASEGT. V gave up 8 bases and J gave up 5 bases, with 19 bases separating them. The CDR3 totals 15 residues. The study recruited healthy Caucasian donors from Russia who were aged about 6 to 95. Each donor supplied roughly 9.1 milliliters of peripheral blood. A remark on this clonotype: Its cognate antigen is unknown.

The clonotype was recovered from a woman aged 40 to 50 in good health. The specimen sequenced was blood. This chain uses TRBV6-1 with TRBJ2-1; D might be TRBD2 (5 bases). The CDR3 here is CASLHGKHTNNEQFF. CDR3 nucleotide sequence: TGTGCCAGCCTACACGGGAAACACACAAACAATGAGCAGTTCTTC.